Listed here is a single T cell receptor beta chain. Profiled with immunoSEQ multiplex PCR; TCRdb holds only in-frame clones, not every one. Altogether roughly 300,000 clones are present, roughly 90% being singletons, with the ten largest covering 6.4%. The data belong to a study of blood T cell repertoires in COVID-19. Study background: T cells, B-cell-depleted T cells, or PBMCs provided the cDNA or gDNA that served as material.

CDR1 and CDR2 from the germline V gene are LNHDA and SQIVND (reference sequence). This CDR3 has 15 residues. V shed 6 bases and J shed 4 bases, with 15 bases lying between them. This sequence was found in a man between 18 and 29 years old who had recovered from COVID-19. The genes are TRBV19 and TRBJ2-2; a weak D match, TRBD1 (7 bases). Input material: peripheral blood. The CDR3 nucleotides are TGTGCCAGTAGCGAGGCGGGGACAGCCACCGGGGAGCTGTTTTTT. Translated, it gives CASSEAGTATGELFF.